Below are 29 T cell receptor beta chains sequenced from a single sample in a study of early stage breast cancer tumors. Assay used: immunoSEQ multiplex PCR; TCRdb lists only in-frame clones, some missing. Of 20,000 or so clones listed, about 70% are singletons. Sequencing was done on a sample of blood. The receptors shown here come from a person aged 55 to 69 with breast cancer.

This clone was seen a single time. The rearrangement links TRBV4-1 to TRBJ2-7; TRBD1 matches at 10 bases. CDR3 length: 15 residues. J lost 5 bases, V lost 2 bases, and 6 bases had no gene match. Germline V CDR1 and CDR2: MGHRA, YSYEKL. DNA for the CDR3: TGCGCCAGCAGCCAAACCCCCGGGACAGGGGACGAGCAGTACTTC. Its protein product is CASSQTPGTGDEQYF.

The gene calls are TRBV7-8 and TRBJ2-4; tentatively, D is TRBD2 (6 bases). This CDR3 contains 14 residues. Between the trimmed V and J ends, which lost 4 bases and 3 bases, there was a span of 10 bases. In germline, CDR1 is SGHVS, CDR2 FQNEAQ. In DNA, the CDR3 is TGTGCCAGCAGCTACGGGGGAGACAAAAACATTCAGTACTTC. Translating it yields CASSYGGDKNIQYF.

The J gene is TRBJ1-1, the V gene TRBV25-1, with D maybe TRBD1 (5 bases). Germline values: CDR1 MGHDK, CDR2 SYGVNS. This CDR3 region has 13 residues. V was shortened by 0 bases and J by 11 bases, with 13 bases between the two germline ends. The CDR3 DNA follows: TGTGCCAGCAGTGAATACGGGGCCCGAGGGGCTTTCTTT. Its translation: CASSEYGARGAFF.

The gene calls are TRBV27 and TRBJ1-2; the match to TRBD1 covers 7 bases. The V gene's germline CDR1 is MNHEY and CDR2 SMNVEV (reference sequence). The CDR3 loop spans 14 amino acids. J gave up 7 bases and V 10 bases, and 15 bases lay outside the gene matches. CDR3 residues: CATQGRGRPGGYTF. CDR3 DNA: TGTGCCACCCAGGGGAGGGGGCGCCCTGGTGGCTACACCTTC.

J is TRBJ1-1 and V is TRBV2; tentatively, D is TRBD1 (6 bases). V dropped 2 bases and J dropped 3 bases, with 13 bases sitting between them. The CDR3 covers 15 residues. From germline, CDR1 is SNHLY and CDR2 FYNNEI. The DNA of the CDR3 is TGTGCCAGCAGTGAACCTCAGGGGAAAGACACTGAAGCTTTCTTT. It translates to CASSEPQGKDTEAFF. Looking up the rest from reference TRBV2 and TRBJ1-1 gives the full variable domain: EPEVTQTPSHQVTQMGQEVILRCVPISNHLYFYWYRQILGQKVEFLVSFYNNEISEKSEIFDDQFSVERPDGSNFTLKIRSTKLEDSAMYFCASSEPQGKDTEAFFGQGTRLTVV.

The chain links TRBV10-3 to TRBJ1-4, with D tentatively TRBD1 (6 bases). Germline lookup yields CDR1 ENHRY and CDR2 SYGVKD. V was trimmed by 6 bases and J by 5 bases, leaving 13 bases between them. This CDR3 contains 14 residues. CDR3 sequence: CAIRSTGKNEKLFF. In nucleotides, the CDR3 is TGTGCCATCAGATCGACAGGCAAAAATGAAAAACTGTTTTTT.

J is TRBJ2-1 and V is TRBV5-4; D may correspond to TRBD1 or TRBD2 (5 bases each). Germline V lookup: CDR1 SGHNT, CDR2 YYREEE (reference sequence). CDR3 size: 16 residues. V lost 6 bases and J 4 bases, leaving 20 bases between the germline ends. The DNA of the CDR3 is TGTGCCAGCACCCCTGAGGGGAGTCTCCCTTACAATGAGCAGTTCTTC. Its protein product is CASTPEGSLPYNEQFF.

This chain connects TRBV18 to TRBJ2-5; 8 nucleotides match TRBD2. Germline lookup yields CDR1 KGHSH and CDR2 LQKENI. Trimming cost V 6 bases and J 0 bases; bases outside gene matches: 3. This CDR3 contains 14 residues. In DNA form, the CDR3 reads TGTGCCAGCTCCCCGGGGGGGTACCAAGAGACCCAGTACTTC. It yields the protein CASSPGGYQETQYF.

This clone has more than one count but fewer than ten. V is TRBV6-5 and J is TRBJ1-2, with TRBD1 identical over 11 bases. Germline lookup yields CDR1 MNHEY and CDR2 SVGAGI. The CDR3 spans 14 residues. Trimming cost V 2 bases and J 7 bases; bases outside gene matches: 3. Here the CDR3 reads CASSYLGQGAGYTF. DNA for the CDR3: TGTGCCAGCAGTTACCTTGGACAGGGGGCTGGCTACACCTTC.

This clone was seen a handful of times. The chain employs TRBV27 and TRBJ1-5, with unresolved D. Trimming took 2 bases from V and 6 from J, leaving 17 bases between them. CDR1 MNHEY and CDR2 SMNVEV come from the germline V gene (reference sequence). The CDR3 totals 16 residues. This chain's CDR3 is CASSLLGGINGQPQHF. In nucleotides, the CDR3 is TGTGCCAGCAGTTTACTGGGTGGGATAAATGGTCAGCCCCAGCATTTT.

This chain connects TRBV19 to TRBJ2-6, with 12 bases matching TRBD2. In germline, CDR1 is LNHDA, CDR2 SQIVND (reference sequence). V trimming: 9 bases; J trimming: 4 bases; junction bases outside the gene matches: 10. The length of the CDR3 is 17 residues. The CDR3 region has the DNA TGTGCCAGCAAAAGACTAGCGGGAGTCTTCGGGGCCAACGTCCTGACTTTC. It specifies CASKRLAGVFGANVLTF. The complete variable domain, with remaining parts taken from reference TRBV19 and TRBJ2-6, reads DGGITQSPKYLFRKEGQNVTLSCEQNLNHDAMYWYRQDPGQGLRLIYYSQIVNDFQKGDIAEGYSVSREKKESFPLTVTSAQKNPTAFYLCASKRLAGVFGANVLTFGAGSRLTVL.

The chain recombines TRBV6-5 with TRBJ1-2, with 7 bases matching TRBD1. J lost 6 bases, V lost 2 bases, and 6 bases had no gene match. The CDR3 has 14 amino acids. Germline V gene sequence: CDR1 MNHEY, CDR2 SVGAGI. The CDR3 region has the DNA TGTGCCAGCAGTTACCATCAGGGGGGAAATGGCTACACCTTC. Encoded protein: CASSYHQGGNGYTF.

CDR3 sequence: CASSFAANTEAFF. In DNA form, the CDR3 reads TGTGCCAGCAGCTTCGCGGCTAACACTGAAGCTTTCTTT. The V gene is TRBV5-4, the J gene TRBJ1-1; D is uncertain. Trimming pared 2 bases from V and 2 bases from J, leaving 7 bases between. Germline V gene data show CDR1 as SGHNT and CDR2 as YYREEE (reference sequence). The CDR3 runs 13 residues. Drawing the rest from reference TRBV5-4 and TRBJ1-1, the complete variable domain is ETGVTQSPTHLIKTRGQQVTLRCSSQSGHNTVSWYQQALGQGPQFIFQYYREEENGRGNFPPRFSGLQFPNYSSELNVNALELDDSALYLCASSFAANTEAFFGQGTRLTVV.

The chain employs TRBV5-1 and TRBJ2-7; 8 bases match TRBD1. CDR1 and CDR2 from the germline V gene are SGHRS and YFSETQ. This CDR3 region has 14 residues. Trimming at V came to 1 base and at J to 3 bases, leaving 3 bases not matched to a gene. CDR3 amino acids: CASSLTGQGYEQYF. The CDR3, as DNA: TGCGCCAGCAGCTTGACTGGACAGGGCTACGAGCAGTACTTC.

This clone was seen more than once but under ten times. The chain joins TRBV25-1 to TRBJ2-7; tentatively, D is TRBD1 (7 bases). Trimming took 1 base from V and 0 from J, leaving 13 bases between them. The CDR3 has 16 amino acids. Germline V gene data show CDR1 as MGHDK and CDR2 as SYGVNS. The chain's CDR3 is CASSESGGRDSYEQYF. The CDR3 DNA sequence: TGTGCCAGCAGTGAATCAGGGGGGCGGGACTCCTACGAGCAGTACTTC.

The chain couples TRBV9 to TRBJ2-3, with 10 bases identical to TRBD2. The CDR3 contains 17 residues. V shed 0 bases, J shed 0 bases, and the junction held 4 bases outside the gene matches. The germline CDR1 and CDR2 sequences are SGDLS and YYNGEE. In DNA, the CDR3 is TGTGCCAGCAGCGTAGCTAGCGGGAGATCTAGCACAGATACGCAGTATTTT. Translated: CASSVASGRSSTDTQYF.

The chain uses TRBV9 and TRBJ1-6; D ambiguous. The CDR3 contains 14 residues. Germline loops: CDR1 SGDLS, CDR2 YYNGEE. V was clipped by 0 bases and J by 7 bases, with 8 bases between them. The DNA for the CDR3 is TGTGCCAGCAGCGTAGGGGCGGAAAATTCACCCCTCCACTTT. Translation: CASSVGAENSPLHF.

J is TRBJ2-1 and V is TRBV28, with TRBD2 matching over 13 bases. Losses at the gene ends were 7 bases for V and 7 bases for J; bases not matched to a gene: 7. Germline V lookup: CDR1 MDHEN, CDR2 SYDVKM. There are 15 residues in the CDR3. The CDR3 nucleotides read TGTGCCAGCATCGAACTAGCGGGAGGGCCTAATGAGCAGTTCTTC. Residues: CASIELAGGPNEQFF.

The V gene is TRBV18, the J gene TRBJ2-6, with D hard to call. Trimming removed 3 bases from V and 0 bases from J, with 3 bases in between. Germline assignment: CDR1 KGHSH and CDR2 LQKENI. The CDR3 spans 14 residues. CDR3 loop: CASSPDSGANVLTF. CDR3 nucleotide sequence: TGTGCCAGCTCACCCGACTCTGGGGCCAACGTCCTGACTTTC.

The J gene is TRBJ2-1, the V gene TRBV5-1; TRBD2 is a possible D gene (5 bases). This CDR3 has 14 residues. The germline V gene has CDR1 SGHRS and CDR2 YFSETQ. Between the trimmed V and J ends, which lost 0 bases and 7 bases, there was a span of 11 bases. This chain's CDR3 is CASSLGSPGNEQFF. CDR3 in DNA: TGCGCCAGCAGCTTGGGCTCCCCGGGGAATGAGCAGTTCTTC.

A note on this clone: At one end the junction does not follow the germline gene, possibly because of a read error. V gene TRBV30 combines with J gene TRBJ1-1; D is uncertain. Germline CDR1 and CDR2: GTSNPN and SVGIG (reference sequence). This CDR3 is built from 15 residues. CDR3 DNA: TGTGCCTGGAGTAGGACTTGGGGTATGAACATTGAAGCTTTCTTT. As protein: CAWSRTWGMNIEAFF.

The V and J genes are TRBV19 and TRBJ1-2; D perhaps matches TRBD1 (6 bases). V lost 7 bases and J 5 bases, leaving 20 bases between the germline ends. The CDR3 sequence is 15 residues long. Germline CDR1 reads LNHDA; CDR2 reads SQIVND (reference sequence). The CDR3 loop is CASTGELLGQYGYTF. Here the CDR3 DNA reads TGTGCCAGTACAGGGGAGCTCCTAGGTCAATATGGCTACACCTTC. The full variable domain, completed using reference TRBV19 and TRBJ1-2, is DGGITQSPKYLFRKEGQNVTLSCEQNLNHDAMYWYRQDPGQGLRLIYYSQIVNDFQKGDIAEGYSVSREKKESFPLTVTSAQKNPTAFYLCASTGELLGQYGYTFGSGTRLTVV.

CDR3 amino acids: CAIKSGPNTEAFF. CDR3 sequence (DNA): TGTGCCATCAAGTCGGGGCCGAACACTGAAGCTTTCTTT. The chain carries TRBV10-3 and TRBJ1-1; the D gene is possibly TRBD1 (5 bases). This CDR3 has 13 amino acids. Germline CDR1 is ENHRY and CDR2 is SYGVKD. Trimming shortened V by 7 bases and J by 1 base, and 10 bases separated the two germline ends.

The rearrangement uses TRBV4-2 and TRBJ2-5, with TRBD2 matching over 11 bases. Germline assignment: CDR1 LGHNA and CDR2 YNFKEQ. The CDR3 sequence is 17 residues long. V gave up 0 bases and J gave up 5 bases; unmatched junction bases: 8. The CDR3 protein is CASSQEVAGGLGETQYF. As DNA, the CDR3 is TGTGCCAGCAGCCAAGAAGTAGCGGGGGGGCTAGGGGAGACCCAGTACTTC.

The chain joins TRBV25-1 to TRBJ2-2; a weak D match, TRBD1 (6 bases). V lost 2 bases, J lost 6 bases, and 10 bases lay in between. From germline, CDR1 is MGHDK and CDR2 SYGVNS. The CDR3 extends over 14 amino acids. The CDR3 loop reads CASSEGAGAGELFF. CDR3 DNA: TGTGCCAGCAGTGAAGGGGCAGGGGCCGGGGAGCTGTTTTTT.

The rearrangement links TRBV15 to TRBJ2-5; 7 bases map to TRBD1. The CDR3 extends over 14 amino acids. Looked up from germline, CDR1 is LNHNV and CDR2 is YYDKDF (reference sequence). V dropped 3 bases and J dropped 5; count of bases not matched to a gene: 6. CDR3 sequence: CATSRYRGSETQYF. The DNA of the CDR3 is TGTGCCACCAGCAGGTACAGGGGCTCGGAGACCCAGTACTTC.

The V call is TRBV30, the J call TRBJ2-3; TRBD2 might be the D (6 bases). The CDR3 extends over 15 amino acids. Germline V CDR1 and CDR2: GTSNPN, SVGIG (reference sequence). Trimming removed 3 bases from V and 6 bases from J, with 19 bases in between. CDR3 sequence: CAWSLGSGVSDTQYF. CDR3 sequence (DNA): TGTGCCTGGAGCTTGGGTAGCGGAGTTTCGGATACGCAGTATTTT.

The chain uses TRBV14 and TRBJ1-2, with a possible D match to TRBD1 (6 bases). CDR1 and CDR2 from the germline V gene are SGHDN and FVKESK. Trimming shortened V by 5 bases and J by 2 bases, and 12 bases separated the two germline ends. The CDR3 extends over 14 amino acids. Written as DNA, the CDR3 is TGTGCCAGCAGCTCTCAGGGGTCCAACTATGGCTACACCTTC. This gives the protein CASSSQGSNYGYTF.

This sequence joins TRBV18 and TRBJ1-3; D may be TRBD1 (5 bases). The CDR3 runs to 13 residues. The germline gives CDR1 KGHSH, CDR2 LQKENI. Trimming removed 6 bases from V and 4 bases from J, with 10 bases in between. Written as DNA, the CDR3 is TGTGCCAGCTCCATGACAGACGGAAACACCATATATTTT. Amino acid sequence: CASSMTDGNTIYF. Combining the CDR3 with reference TRBV18 and TRBJ1-3 gives the whole variable domain NAGVMQNPRHLVRRRGQEARLRCSPMKGHSHVYWYRQLPEEGLKFMVYLQKENIIDESGMPKERFSAEFPKEGPSILRIQQVVRGDSAAYFCASSMTDGNTIYFGEGSWLTVV.